This entry describes one TCR beta chain. Its antigen is undetermined. This sample stems from a study of T cell responses to AZD1222 COVID-19 vaccine. Study-wide context: Second doses were pooled across both intervals (about 4 or about 12 weeks). Findings and limits, study-wide: At 160-218 and 743-854, vaccine-associated CD4 TCRs were dominant, and they spanned spike. Compared with day 0, the breadth and depth of the Spike-specific TCR repertoire rose significantly after two doses of AZD1222.

CDR1 and CDR2 (germline): SGHRS, YFSETQ. V was cut by 2 bases and J by 2 bases, with 7 bases left in between. This CDR3 region has 13 residues. Profiled with immunoSEQ multiplex PCR; TCRdb holds only in-frame clones, not every one. The sample contains some 120,000 clones, about 80% of which appear only once. Sample: peripheral blood, taken on day 0 of AZD1222 vaccination. The receptor comes from an adult in good health. This chain joins TRBV5-1 and TRBJ2-5; no clear D gene. CDR3 sequence: CASSFAGQETQYF. DNA for the CDR3: TGCGCCAGCAGCTTCGCAGGACAAGAGACCCAGTACTTC.